The rows below give T cell receptor beta chains drawn from one sample of a study of CD8+ T cells in alopecia areata. Some clones are missing from TCRdb's copy, which holds only in-frame ones; the method was immunoSEQ multiplex PCR. The table lists under 250,000 clones, approximately 70% of them singletons. The sample in question was CD4+ T cells sorted from blood, obtained around week 44, from a patient treated with tofacitinib. These receptors originate from a human donor with alopecia areata. CDR3s include the opening cysteine and the closing phenylalanine or tryptophan. A D gene is named only where the DNA matches it firmly. A row's size may be missing; if present it is once, few, many or a size class.

cdr3_aa	cdr3_nt	j_call	v_call	d_call	clone_size
CASSMNRNVPYEQYF	TGTGCCAGTAGTATGAACAGAAACGTTCCCTACGAGCAGTACTTC	TRBJ2-7	TRBV19	-	-
CASSQDKNTEAFF	TGCGCCAGCAGCCAAGATAAGAACACTGAAGCTTTCTTT	TRBJ1-1	TRBV4-3	-	once
CASSVEEMHNEQFF	TGTGCCAGCAGCGTAGAAGAGATGCACAATGAGCAGTTCTTC	TRBJ2-1	TRBV9	-	-
CASSLTGESPLHF	TGTGCCAGCAGTTTAACGGGAGAATCACCCCTCCACTTT	TRBJ1-6	TRBV27	-	few
CASSYSFSAGELFF	TGTGCCAGCAGTTACTCCTTTTCGGCCGGGGAGCTGTTTTTT	TRBJ2-2	TRBV6-5	-	-
CAWSIQWTGNTEAFF	TGTGCCTGGAGTATACAGTGGACAGGGAACACTGAAGCTTTCTTT	TRBJ1-1	TRBV30	TRBD1	-
CASSLVSGKVGSPLHF	TGTGCCAGCAGCTTAGTATCCGGGAAAGTTGGTTCACCCCTCCACTTT	TRBJ1-6	TRBV7-2	-	-
CSVDRLAGAPRDTQYF	TGCAGCGTTGATCGGCTAGCGGGGGCCCCAAGGGATACGCAGTATTTT	TRBJ2-3	TRBV29-1	TRBD2	-
CASSLGVAGGFTDTQYF	TGCGCCAGCAGCTTGGGGGTCGCTGGAGGCTTCACAGATACGCAGTATTTT	TRBJ2-3	TRBV5-1	-	-
CASSLKFAGELFF	TGCGCCAGCAGCTTGAAATTCGCCGGGGAGCTGTTTTTT	TRBJ2-2	TRBV5-1	-	-
CASSRTGMGANVLTF	TGCGCCAGCAGTCGGACCGGAATGGGGGCCAACGTCCTGACTTTC	TRBJ2-6	TRBV5-1	-	-
CSGLNRGGKNTEAFF	TGCAGCGGCTTAAACCGAGGGGGTAAGAACACTGAAGCTTTCTTT	TRBJ1-1	TRBV29-1	-	-
CASSEGWNTEAFF	TGTGCCAGCAGTGAGGGTTGGAACACTGAAGCTTTCTTT	TRBJ1-1	TRBV25-1	-	-
CASRQTGVIMRTFF	TGCGCCAGCAGGCAGACAGGGGTGATAATGAGAACTTTCTTT	TRBJ1-1	TRBV4-1	TRBD1	-
CASSVASQTDYGYTF	TGTGCCAGCAGCGTAGCTTCGCAGACCGACTATGGCTACACCTTC	TRBJ1-2	TRBV9	-	-
CASSQEWTGRAKNIQYF	TGCGCCAGCAGCCAAGAATGGACAGGTCGAGCCAAAAACATTCAGTACTTC	TRBJ2-4	TRBV4-1	TRBD1	-
CASSLGTAEKLFF	TGTGCCAGCAGCTTAGGGACAGCTGAAAAACTGTTTTTT	TRBJ1-4	TRBV11-2	-	few
CASKQITGELFF	TGTGCCAGCAAACAAATCACCGGGGAGCTGTTTTTT	TRBJ2-2	TRBV2	-	few
CASSRLMNTEAFF	TGTGCCAGTAGTAGACTGATGAACACTGAAGCTTTCTTT	TRBJ1-1	TRBV19	-	-
CASTTSGTAIYGYTF	TGTGCCAGTACCACCTCCGGGACGGCTATATATGGCTACACCTTC	TRBJ1-2	TRBV19	-	few
CASSVASNTEAFF	TGTGCCAGCAGCGTAGCCTCGAACACTGAAGCTTTCTTT	TRBJ1-1	TRBV9	-	-
CASSPGGGNQPQHF	TGTGCCAGCAGTCCAGGGGGCGGCAATCAGCCCCAGCATTTT	TRBJ1-5	TRBV2	TRBD1	-
CASNRSGRGTYGYTF	TGTGCCAGTAACCGGTCTGGCAGGGGAACCTATGGCTACACCTTC	TRBJ1-2	TRBV19	-	-
CASSETGSSYNEQFF	TGCGCCAGCAGCGAGACGGGCAGCTCCTACAATGAGCAGTTCTTC	TRBJ2-1	TRBV5-1	-	-
CTSSQDGTYNSPLHF	TGCACCAGCAGCCAAGATGGCACCTATAATTCACCCCTCCACTTT	TRBJ1-6	TRBV4-3	-	-
CASTMLQGDIGAFF	TGTGCCAGCACCATGTTGCAGGGGGACATTGGGGCTTTCTTT	TRBJ1-1	TRBV9	TRBD1	-
CAWKEQGFGELFF	TGTGCCTGGAAGGAACAGGGATTCGGGGAGCTGTTTTTT	TRBJ2-2	TRBV30	-	-
CASSTVPNTEAFF	TGTGCCAGCAGCACAGTTCCGAACACTGAAGCTTTCTTT	TRBJ1-1	TRBV7-2	-	-
CASSWTGSGANVLTF	TGTGCCAGCAGCTGGACAGGATCTGGGGCCAACGTCCTGACTTTC	TRBJ2-6	TRBV7-9	TRBD1	-
CASSPPVRPTDTQYF	TGTGCCAGCAGCCCCCCCGTCAGGCCCACAGATACGCAGTATTTT	TRBJ2-3	TRBV7-9	-	few
CASSLEGRFEKLFF	TGTGCCAGCAGTTTGGAGGGGCGGTTTGAAAAACTGTTTTTT	TRBJ1-4	TRBV28	-	-
CAWGTKVGTEAFF	TGTGCCTGGGGTACAAAGGTGGGCACTGAAGCTTTCTTT	TRBJ1-1	TRBV30	-	-
CASSSGGRNTEAFF	TGCGCCAGCAGCTCGGGAGGGCGGAACACTGAAGCTTTCTTT	TRBJ1-1	TRBV5-1	-	-
CASSYRDETEAFF	TGTGCCAGCAGTTACCGGGACGAGACTGAAGCTTTCTTT	TRBJ1-1	TRBV6-5	-	-
CASSVIGQPYGYTF	TGTGCCAGCAGCGTGATCGGACAGCCCTATGGCTACACCTTC	TRBJ1-2	TRBV9	-	-
CASSRRMAGANVLTF	TGTGCCAGCAGTCGTAGGATGGCTGGGGCCAACGTCCTGACTTTC	TRBJ2-6	TRBV2	-	-
CASSGVHGTDTQYF	TGCGCCAGCAGTGGGGTTCACGGCACAGATACGCAGTATTTT	TRBJ2-3	TRBV5-1	-	-
CASSGDRAPNSPLHF	TGTGCCAGCAGCGGAGACAGGGCCCCAAATTCACCCCTCCACTTT	TRBJ1-6	TRBV9	TRBD1	-
CSVARPGLSYEQYF	TGCAGCGTTGCGAGACCGGGACTTTCCTACGAGCAGTACTTC	TRBJ2-7	TRBV29-1	-	-
CASSSPTGLGTDTQYF	TGCGCCAGCAGCTCGCCAACGGGACTGGGCACAGATACGCAGTATTTT	TRBJ2-3	TRBV5-1	-	-
CASSQGRTDTQYF	TGCGCCAGCAGCCAAGGACGCACAGATACGCAGTATTTT	TRBJ2-3	TRBV4-3	-	-
CASSTEGQGLGNEQFF	TGCGCCAGCAGCACGGAGGGACAGGGCCTAGGGAATGAGCAGTTCTTC	TRBJ2-1	TRBV5-1	TRBD1	-
CASSVDGRGAAGANVLTF	TGTGCCAGCAGCGTAGATGGGAGGGGCGCGGCTGGGGCCAACGTCCTGACTTTC	TRBJ2-6	TRBV9	TRBD2	-
CASNRDSLYEQYF	TGTGCCAGCAACCGGGACAGTCTCTACGAGCAGTACTTC	TRBJ2-7	TRBV2	TRBD1	-
CASSDRGDTGELFF	TGTGCCAGCAGTGACAGGGGGGACACCGGGGAGCTGTTTTTT	TRBJ2-2	TRBV6-4	-	few
CASSARTGGLETQYF	TGTGCCAGTAGTGCACGGACAGGGGGTCTGGAGACCCAGTACTTC	TRBJ2-5	TRBV19	TRBD1	-
CSVAKGGRSGNTIYF	TGCAGCGTTGCAAAGGGGGGACGCTCTGGAAACACCATATATTTT	TRBJ1-3	TRBV29-1	-	-
CAISDQAGAYNEQFF	TGTGCCATCAGTGATCAGGCGGGGGCCTACAATGAGCAGTTCTTC	TRBJ2-1	TRBV10-3	TRBD2	-
CSVEDGSTYEQYF	TGCAGCGTTGAGGATGGAAGTACCTACGAGCAGTACTTC	TRBJ2-7	TRBV29-1	-	few
CASSLAGTGELFF	TGTGCCAGCAGCTTAGCGGGGACCGGGGAGCTGTTTTTT	TRBJ2-2	TRBV11-2	-	few
CASSVRSYEQYF	TGTGCCAGCAGTGTACGGTCCTACGAGCAGTACTTC	TRBJ2-7	TRBV6-1	-	few
CASSLGMGSSYEQYF	TGTGCCAGTAGCCTCGGAATGGGCAGCTCCTACGAGCAGTACTTC	TRBJ2-7	TRBV19	-	-
CASSQELGETQYF	TGCGCCAGCAGCCAAGAATTGGGGGAGACCCAGTACTTC	TRBJ2-5	TRBV4-3	-	few
CASSSGTHNQPQHF	TGTGCCAGCAGTTCGGGGACACATAATCAGCCCCAGCATTTT	TRBJ1-5	TRBV6-6	-	-
CSVDSGSGYTF	TGCAGCGTTGATTCAGGGAGCGGCTACACCTTC	TRBJ1-2	TRBV29-1	-	-
CASSTGQGSSKTEAFF	TGCGCCAGCAGCACCGGACAGGGCTCCTCGAAGACTGAAGCTTTCTTT	TRBJ1-1	TRBV5-1	TRBD1	-
CSVRQTAEAFF	TGCAGCGTGAGACAGACCGCTGAAGCTTTCTTT	TRBJ1-1	TRBV29-1	-	-